These T cell receptor beta chains were read from a single sample in a study of control samples from healthy donors and cancer patients. The repertoire was sequenced with immunoSEQ multiplex PCR; TCRdb's copy has only in-frame clones and lacks some. The sample has about 120,000 clones; around 90% are singletons. The sample was blood. These receptors came from a woman in her 70s in good health. CDR3s include the opening cysteine and the closing phenylalanine or tryptophan. The order of the fields is clone size, J gene, V gene, D gene, CDR3 protein, CDR3 DNA. A D gene is named only where the DNA matches it firmly. Size values are once, few and many counts, or a class for expanded clones, and some rows have none.

-	TRBJ2-7	TRBV5-1	-	CASGWTDSYEQYF	TGCGCCAGCGGGTGGACGGACTCCTACGAGCAGTACTTC
-	TRBJ2-1	TRBV7-9	-	CASSLVGGISHEQFF	TGTGCCAGCAGCTTAGTTGGGGGTATCTCCCATGAGCAGTTCTTC
-	TRBJ2-2	TRBV12-3/TRBV12-4	-	CASSLRVSGELFF	TGTGCCAGCAGTCTAAGGGTCTCCGGGGAGCTGTTTTTT
-	TRBJ1-1	TRBV5-5	-	CASSLYDTEAFF	TGTGCCAGCAGCTTGTATGACACTGAAGCTTTCTTT
-	TRBJ2-7	TRBV2	-	CASREGWRGYEQYF	TGTGCCAGCCGGGAAGGGTGGCGGGGCTACGAGCAGTACTTC
-	TRBJ2-1	TRBV7-3	-	CASSLGLGGYNEQFF	TGTGCCAGCAGCTTAGGACTAGGGGGATACAATGAGCAGTTCTTC
once	TRBJ1-6	TRBV18	-	CASSPLEGEGNSPLHF	TGTGCCAGCTCACCACTTGAAGGGGAGGGAAATTCACCCCTCCACTTT
-	TRBJ1-1	TRBV4-2	-	CASSHERVSPTVNTEAFF	TGTGCCAGCAGCCATGAAAGGGTTTCCCCGACCGTGAACACTGAAGCTTTCTTT
-	TRBJ2-7	TRBV25-1	-	CASSDFQNEQYF	TGTGCCAGCAGTGACTTCCAGAACGAGCAGTACTTC
once	TRBJ1-1	TRBV2	TRBD1	CASSEYRGGMNTEAFF	TGTGCCAGCAGTGAATACAGGGGCGGGATGAACACTGAAGCTTTCTTT
-	TRBJ2-2	TRBV4-3	-	CASTILGNTGELFF	TGCGCCAGCACTATATTGGGGAACACCGGGGAGCTGTTTTTT
-	TRBJ2-2	TRBV10-2	-	CASSDGRSPHRDTGELFF	TGCGCCAGCAGTGATGGCAGGTCCCCTCATCGTGACACCGGGGAGCTGTTTTTT
-	TRBJ2-1	TRBV19	TRBD2	CASRTSGNEQFF	TGTGCCAGCCGGACTAGCGGCAATGAGCAGTTCTTC
-	TRBJ1-6	TRBV5-1	-	CASSLAGDLGRKPLHF	TGCGCCAGCAGCTTGGCGGGGGACCTTGGGCGAAAACCCCTCCACTTT
-	TRBJ2-2	TRBV7-2	-	CASSLGGLEGGELFF	TGTGCCAGCAGCTTAGGGGGCTTGGAAGGCGGGGAGCTGTTTTTT
-	TRBJ1-2	TRBV18	-	CASSPPAGSYRGYGYTF	TGTGCCAGCTCACCGCCCGCAGGGAGCTATCGGGGCTATGGCTACACCTTC
-	TRBJ2-1	TRBV5-6	TRBD2	CASSHIPKTSGGVNEQFF	TGTGCCAGCAGCCACATTCCTAAAACTAGCGGGGGGGTCAATGAGCAGTTCTTC
-	TRBJ1-4	TRBV19	TRBD1	CASTTWTGKNEKLFF	TGTGCCAGTACCACATGGACAGGGAAGAATGAAAAACTGTTTTTT
-	TRBJ2-3	TRBV3-1/TRBV3-2	TRBD2	CASSQVGLPIAGGPDTQYF	TGTGCCAGCAGCCAAGTCGGCCTGCCAATAGCGGGGGGGCCAGATACGCAGTATTTT